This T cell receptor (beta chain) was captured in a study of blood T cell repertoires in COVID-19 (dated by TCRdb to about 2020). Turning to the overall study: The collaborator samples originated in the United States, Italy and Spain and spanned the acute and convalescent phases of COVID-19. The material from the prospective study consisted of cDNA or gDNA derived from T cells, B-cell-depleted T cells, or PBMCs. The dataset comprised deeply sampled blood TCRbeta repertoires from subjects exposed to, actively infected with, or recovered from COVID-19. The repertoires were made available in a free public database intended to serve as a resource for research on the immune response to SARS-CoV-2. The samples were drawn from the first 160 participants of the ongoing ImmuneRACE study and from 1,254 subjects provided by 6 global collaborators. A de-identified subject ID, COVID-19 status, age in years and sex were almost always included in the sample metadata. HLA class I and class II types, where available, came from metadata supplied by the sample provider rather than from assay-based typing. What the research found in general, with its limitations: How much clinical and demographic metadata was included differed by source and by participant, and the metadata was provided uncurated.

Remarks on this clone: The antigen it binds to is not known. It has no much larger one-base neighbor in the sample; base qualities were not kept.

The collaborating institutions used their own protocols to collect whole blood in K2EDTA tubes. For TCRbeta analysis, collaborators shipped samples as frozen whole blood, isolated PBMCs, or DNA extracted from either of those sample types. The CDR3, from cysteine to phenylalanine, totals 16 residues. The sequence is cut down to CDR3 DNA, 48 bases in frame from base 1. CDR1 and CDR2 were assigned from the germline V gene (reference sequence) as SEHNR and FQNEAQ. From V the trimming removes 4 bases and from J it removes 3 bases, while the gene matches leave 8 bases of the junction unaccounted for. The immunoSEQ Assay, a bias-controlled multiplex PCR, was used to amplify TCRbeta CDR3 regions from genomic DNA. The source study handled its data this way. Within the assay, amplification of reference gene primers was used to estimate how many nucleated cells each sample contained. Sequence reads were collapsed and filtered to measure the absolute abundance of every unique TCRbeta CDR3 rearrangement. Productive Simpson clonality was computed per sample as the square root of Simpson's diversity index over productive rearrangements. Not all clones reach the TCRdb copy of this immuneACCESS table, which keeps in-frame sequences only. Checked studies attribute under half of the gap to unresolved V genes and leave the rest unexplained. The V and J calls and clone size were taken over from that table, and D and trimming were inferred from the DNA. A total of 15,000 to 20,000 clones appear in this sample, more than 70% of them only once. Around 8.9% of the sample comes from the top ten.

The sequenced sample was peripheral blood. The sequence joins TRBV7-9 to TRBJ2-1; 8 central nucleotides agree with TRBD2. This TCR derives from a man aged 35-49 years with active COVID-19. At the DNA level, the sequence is TGTGCCAGCAGCTCTGGCGGGAGGCTCTACTACAATGAGCAGTTCTTC. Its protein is CASSSGGRLYYNEQFF.